The T cell receptor (beta chain) described here comes from a study of blood T cells in healthy people across ages. Study as a whole: With template switching, about one barcoded beta molecule was captured per two T cells. General observations from the study: Greater diversity and more naive CD4+ cells were seen in long-lived donors than in aged donors.

No fewer than 7 million PBMCs went into each sample. Primed by a sample-barcoded 5' primer and a J-beta primer mix, a second PCR proceeded for 7 to 11 cycles. A template-switch adaptor containing 12 random nucleotides labeled each cDNA molecule. TCRdb redid the calling of the 5' RACE reads with MiXCR, one entry per CDR3 protein. The repertoire holds around 1,500,000 distinct CDR3 sequences, with around 42% as singletons. A note on this clonotype: Its specificity is not known.

This CDR3 has 16 amino acids. Trimming cost V 4 bases and J 10 bases; bases outside gene matches: 15. CDR1 is MGHRA, CDR2 YSYEKL, per germline. The material sequenced was blood. The TCR originated in a woman aged 18-30 years in good health. The chain recombines TRBV4-1 with TRBJ2-1; 8 bases agree with TRBD2. The CDR3, as DNA: TGCGCCAGCAGCCTCAGCGGGGGAGACTCAATCGGCGAGCAGTTCTTC. Residues: CASSLSGGDSIGEQFF.